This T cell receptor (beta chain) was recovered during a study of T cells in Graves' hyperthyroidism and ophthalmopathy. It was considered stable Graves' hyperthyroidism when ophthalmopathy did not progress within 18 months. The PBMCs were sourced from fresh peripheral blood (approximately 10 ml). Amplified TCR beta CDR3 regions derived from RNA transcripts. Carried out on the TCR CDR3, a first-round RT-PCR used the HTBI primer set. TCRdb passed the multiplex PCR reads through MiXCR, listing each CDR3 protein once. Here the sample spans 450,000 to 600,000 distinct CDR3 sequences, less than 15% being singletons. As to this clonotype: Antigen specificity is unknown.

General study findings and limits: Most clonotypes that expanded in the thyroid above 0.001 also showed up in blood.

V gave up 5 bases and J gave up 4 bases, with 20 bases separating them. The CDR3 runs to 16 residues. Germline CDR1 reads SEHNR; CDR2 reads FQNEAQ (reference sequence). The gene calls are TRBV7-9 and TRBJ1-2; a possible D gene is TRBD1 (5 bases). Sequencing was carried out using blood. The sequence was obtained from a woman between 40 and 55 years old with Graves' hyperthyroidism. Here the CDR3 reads CASSPPGTGGSYGYTF. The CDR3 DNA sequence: TGTGCCAGCAGCCCCCCCGGAACAGGCGGTTCCTATGGCTACACCTTC.